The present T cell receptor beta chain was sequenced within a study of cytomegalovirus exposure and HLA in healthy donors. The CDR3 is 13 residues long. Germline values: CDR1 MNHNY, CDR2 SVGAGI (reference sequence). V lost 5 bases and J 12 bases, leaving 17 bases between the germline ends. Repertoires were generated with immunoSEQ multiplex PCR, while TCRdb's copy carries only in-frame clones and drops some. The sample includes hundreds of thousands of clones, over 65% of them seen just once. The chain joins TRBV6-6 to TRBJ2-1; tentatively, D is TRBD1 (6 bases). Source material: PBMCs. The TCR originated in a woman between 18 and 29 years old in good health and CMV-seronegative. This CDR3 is CASSTGPRGWQFF. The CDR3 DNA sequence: TGTGCCAGCAGTACAGGGCCTCGCGGGTGGCAGTTCTTC.